This TCR beta chain was recorded in a study of type 1 regulatory T cells. Turning to the study itself: T-allo10 is a Tr1-enriched, alloantigen-specific CD4 T cell product made in vitro.

The CDR3 length is 15 residues. In germline, CDR1 is GTSNPN, CDR2 SVGIG (reference sequence). Between the trimmed V and J ends, which lost 0 bases and 3 bases, there was a span of 9 bases. In this sample, this clonotype turned up a few times. Its specificity is not known. TCRdb called the reads again in MiXCR, with one record for every CDR3 protein. The sample has around 62,000 distinct CDR3 sequences, about 69% seen once. Graft donor-derived T-allo10 cells were described as host-alloantigen-specific, anergic, and alloantigen-specifically suppressive. The sample consisted of cultured T cells, either the whole culture or a sorted T cell fraction (not recorded which). Subset defined: Tr1-enriched cell product generated in vitro against host alloantigens. The chain employs TRBV30 and TRBJ2-6; D is unclear. This clonotype was obtained from a human donor in good health. This CDR3 is CAWSVPGLGANVLTF. The CDR3 DNA reads TGTGCCTGGAGTGTACCCGGGCTTGGGGCCAACGTCCTGACTTTC.